This TCR beta chain was identified in a study of T-cell reconstitution after alpha-beta-depleted transplantation in children. Study-level findings and limits: Expanded graft clones, several hundred of them, were reportedly the source of alpha-beta T cells about two months after transplant. T cells produced anew were the main source of T-cell counts and diversity one year after transplant. Where some patients showed high TCRbeta diversity at day 60, it came from recipient T cells and thymic progenitors that had survived.

Regarding this clonotype: Its target is not known.

It was with unique molecular identifiers that the TCRbeta library was prepared. MiXCR was run by TCRdb on the PCR reads, yielding one entry per CDR3 protein. The table shows roughly 400,000 distinct CDR3 sequences, with 43% occurring only once. Sequences were derived from PBMCs, sampled before TCRalphabeta/CD19-depleted stem cell transplant. This TCR came from a girl aged 2-9 years with aplastic anemia, due to receive a stem cell transplant.

The CDR3 sequence: CASSPGHNNNQPQHF. DNA for the CDR3: TGTGCCAGCAGCCCTGGACATAACAACAATCAGCCCCAGCATTTT. This sequence joins TRBV12-3 or TRBV12-4 and TRBJ1-5; a weak D match, TRBD1 (5 bases). V shed 6 bases and J shed 3 bases, with 15 bases lying between them. The CDR3 is 15 residues long.